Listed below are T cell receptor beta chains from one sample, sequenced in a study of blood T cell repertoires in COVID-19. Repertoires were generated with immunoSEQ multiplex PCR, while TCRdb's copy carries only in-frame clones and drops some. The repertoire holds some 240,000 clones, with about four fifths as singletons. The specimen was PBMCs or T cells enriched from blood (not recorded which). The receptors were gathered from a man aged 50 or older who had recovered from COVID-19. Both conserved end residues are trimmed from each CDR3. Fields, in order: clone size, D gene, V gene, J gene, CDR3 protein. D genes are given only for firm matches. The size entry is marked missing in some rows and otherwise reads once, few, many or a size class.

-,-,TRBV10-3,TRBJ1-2,AISRDIANYGYT
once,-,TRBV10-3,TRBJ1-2,AISAQGNDYGYT
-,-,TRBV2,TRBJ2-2,ASSALGAANTGELF
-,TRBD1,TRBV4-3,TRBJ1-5,ASSQEIGGGNQPQH
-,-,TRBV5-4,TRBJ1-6,ASRLNGGGSPLH
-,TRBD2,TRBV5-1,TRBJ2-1,ASSLNGGAYNEQF
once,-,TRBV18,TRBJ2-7,AGCDNDYEQY
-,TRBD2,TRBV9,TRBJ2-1,ASSVRRGGISYNEQF
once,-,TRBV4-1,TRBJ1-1,ASSQVKNTEAF
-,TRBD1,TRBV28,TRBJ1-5,ASSSPRTGAQPQH
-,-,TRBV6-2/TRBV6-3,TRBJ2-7,ASSYSASYEQY
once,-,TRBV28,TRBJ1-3,ASLGQSLLSGNTIY
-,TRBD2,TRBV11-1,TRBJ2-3,ASSRLAGGGDTQY
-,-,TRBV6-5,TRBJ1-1,ASSYGSQGVDTEAF
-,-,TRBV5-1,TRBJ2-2,ASSLSEQNTGELF
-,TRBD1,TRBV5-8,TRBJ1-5,ASSLGQDSYSNQPQH
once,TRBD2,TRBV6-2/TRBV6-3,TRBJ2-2,ASSRLAGGTGELF
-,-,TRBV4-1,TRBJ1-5,ASSQEPGGGQPQH
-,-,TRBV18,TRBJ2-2,ASSPGTGGGELF
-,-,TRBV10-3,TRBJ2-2,ASSTGPQRANTGELF
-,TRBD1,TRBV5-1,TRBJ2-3,ASSLTGDTDTQY
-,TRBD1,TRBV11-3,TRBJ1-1,ASSLETGGNTEAF
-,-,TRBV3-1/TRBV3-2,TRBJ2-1,ASSRQRDEQF
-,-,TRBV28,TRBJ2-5,ASRRGQETQY
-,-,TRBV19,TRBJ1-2,ASSYYRVGYT
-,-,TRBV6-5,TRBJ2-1,ASSLAPPYNEQF
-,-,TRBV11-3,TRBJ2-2,ASSLGLTLETGELF
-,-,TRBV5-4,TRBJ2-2,ASSLGGVTGELF
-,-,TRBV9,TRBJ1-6,ASSVEGGTPLH
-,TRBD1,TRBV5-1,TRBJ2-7,ASSLEGRGYEQY
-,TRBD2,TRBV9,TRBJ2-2,ASSSSGRGNTGELF
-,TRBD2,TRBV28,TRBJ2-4,ASSLGTRSGGDIQY
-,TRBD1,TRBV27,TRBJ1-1,ASSRYRGNTEAF
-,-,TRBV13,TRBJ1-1,ASSSRLLRGDDRNTEAF
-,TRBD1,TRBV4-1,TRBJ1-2,ASSQDPQGHTANYGYT
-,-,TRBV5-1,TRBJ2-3,ASSSAGASTDTQY
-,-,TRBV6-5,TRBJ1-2,ASSSVGTANYGYT
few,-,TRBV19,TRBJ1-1,ASARLGAMNTEAF
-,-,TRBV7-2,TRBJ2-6,ASSLAPRDIGANVLT
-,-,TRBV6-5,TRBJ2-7,ASWNPGGPSYEQY
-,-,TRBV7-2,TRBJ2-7,ASSSTTSLGEQY
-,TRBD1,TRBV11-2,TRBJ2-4,ASSLEDRGTLAKNIQY